Each of the 20 T cell receptor beta chains below was sequenced from the same sample in a study of blood T cell repertoires in COVID-19. This table comes from immunoSEQ multiplex PCR, and its TCRdb copy is limited to in-frame clones, with some not included. The data contain about 71,000 clones, 82% of them singletons. Material: peripheral blood. These receptors all come from a woman at least 80 years old with acute or convalescent COVID-19.

The chain uses TRBV2 and TRBJ2-2, with 8 bases matching TRBD2. Germline V lookup: CDR1 SNHLY, CDR2 FYNNEI. J gave up 0 bases and V 8 bases, and 5 bases lay outside the gene matches. The CDR3 has 15 residues. CDR3 nucleotide sequence: TGTGCCAGCCGAGCGGGAGTTGCGAACACCGGGGAGCTGTTTTTT. As protein: CASRAGVANTGELFF.

The chain couples TRBV29-1 to TRBJ2-7, with 14 bases fitting TRBD2. V lost 3 bases, J lost 7 bases, and 11 bases stayed unmatched. CDR1 is SQVTM, CDR2 ANQGSEA, per germline. The CDR3 spans 16 residues. The CDR3 region is CSVDVATSGRAGEQYF. For the CDR3, the DNA is TGCAGCGTTGACGTTGCGACTAGCGGGAGGGCCGGTGAGCAGTACTTC.

The J gene is TRBJ1-5, the V gene TRBV6-5, with 10 positions matching TRBD1. V gave up 7 bases and J gave up 5 bases; unmatched junction bases: 5. Germline CDR1 and CDR2: MNHEY and SVGAGI. The CDR3 extends over 14 amino acids. The CDR3 DNA reads TGTGCCAGCATTCTCGACAGGGGGCATCAGCCCCAGCATTTT. This codes for CASILDRGHQPQHF.

CDR3 loop: CASSLNPTGTRVSPLHF. In DNA form, the CDR3 reads TGTGCCAGCAGTCTAAATCCGACAGGGACTCGGGTTTCACCCCTCCACTTT. J is TRBJ1-6 and V is TRBV6-2 or TRBV6-3; TRBD1 matches at 7 bases. Germline trimming cut 5 bases from V and 9 bases from J; bases unmatched to any gene: 16. The CDR3 totals 17 residues. Germline values: CDR1 MNHEY, CDR2 SVGEGT.

This clone was picked up one time. CDR3: CASSSTGGLGKIYGQTQYF. Written as DNA, the CDR3 is TGTGCCAGCAGCTCGACAGGGGGCCTCGGGAAAATCTATGGCCAGACCCAGTACTTC. The V and J genes are TRBV5-8 and TRBJ2-5; 10 bases map to TRBD1. The CDR3 contains 19 residues. The germline gives CDR1 SGHTS, CDR2 YDEGEE. Trimming removed 3 bases from V and 6 bases from J; junction bases left unmatched: 20. The entire variable domain, with the rest obtained from reference TRBV5-8 and TRBJ2-5, is as follows: EAGVTQSPTHLIKTRGQQATLRCSPISGHTSVYWYQQALGLGLQFLLWYDEGEERNRGNFPPRFSGRQFPNYSSELNVNALELEDSALYLCASSSTGGLGKIYGQTQYFGPGTRLLVL.

The chain couples TRBV7-6 to TRBJ2-3; 8 nucleotides match TRBD2. Trimming removed 5 bases from V and 4 bases from J; junction bases left unmatched: 14. Germline lookup yields CDR1 SGHVS and CDR2 FNYEAQ. This CDR3 contains 17 residues. The CDR3 protein is CASSRRTAGEGPDTQYF. CDR3 nucleotide sequence: TGTGCCAGCAGCCGTCGGACAGCGGGAGAGGGCCCAGATACGCAGTATTTT.

The chain is built from TRBV5-6 and TRBJ2-5; D may be TRBD1 (5 bases). Trimming left V 1 base short and J 2 bases short, with 12 bases between. The CDR3 consists of 15 residues. Germline V gene data show CDR1 as SGHDT and CDR2 as YYEEEE. Written as DNA, the CDR3 is TGTGCCAGCAGCTTGAAGGGTAGGGGACAAGAGACCCAGTACTTC. This translates into CASSLKGRGQETQYF.

The rearrangement uses TRBV24-1 and TRBJ2-1; TRBD2 is a possible D gene (6 bases). This CDR3 region has 15 residues. The V gene's germline CDR1 is KGHDR and CDR2 SFDVKD. V was trimmed by 5 bases and J by 7 bases, leaving 17 bases between them. The CDR3 coding sequence is TGTGCCACCAGTGCCCCGAGGGACTTCGGTAATGAGCAGTTCTTC. It encodes CATSAPRDFGNEQFF.

J is TRBJ2-2 and V is TRBV23-1, with D possibly being TRBD2 (5 bases). TRBV23-1 is treated as an ORF (open reading frame) with a function not yet certain. The CDR3 runs 15 residues. Trimming cost V 5 bases and J 8 bases, with 18 bases left between them. The CDR3 here is CASSLPVLGGGELFF. The CDR3 DNA reads as TGCGCCAGCAGTTTGCCGGTCCTCGGAGGAGGGGAGCTGTTTTTT.

This chain joins TRBV6-6 and TRBJ1-2, with 7 bases lining up with TRBD1. Germline trimming cut 2 bases from V and 6 bases from J; bases unmatched to any gene: 12. Germline V gene lookup returns CDR1 MNHNY and CDR2 SVGAGI (reference sequence). This CDR3 has 16 residues. The CDR3 region is CASSYMEGAISDGYTF. Written as DNA, the CDR3 is TGTGCCAGCAGTTACATGGAGGGGGCGATATCGGATGGCTACACCTTC.

The chain uses TRBV4-1 and TRBJ1-3; D call uncertain. Germline V gene data show CDR1 as MGHRA and CDR2 as YSYEKL. V lost 1 base to trimming and J lost 5 bases, with 6 bases between them. The length of the CDR3 is 13 residues. CDR3 in amino acids: CASSQAARNTIYF. The CDR3 region has the DNA TGCGCCAGCAGCCAAGCTGCGAGAAACACCATATATTTT.

The genes are TRBV19 and TRBJ1-5; D is perhaps TRBD1 (5 bases). Germline assignment: CDR1 LNHDA and CDR2 SQIVND (reference sequence). The CDR3 is 15 amino acids. Deletions cut 1 base from V and 5 bases from J, with 12 bases between. This chain's CDR3 is CASSIAAGRDQPQHF. The CDR3 DNA reads TGTGCCAGTAGTATAGCTGCGGGGCGTGATCAGCCCCAGCATTTT.

The chain recombines TRBV29-1 with TRBJ2-3; D perhaps matches TRBD1 (5 bases). Trimming took off 5 bases at V and 3 bases at J, with 18 bases between the two ends. The CDR3 spans 15 residues. The germline CDR1 and CDR2 sequences are SQVTM and ANQGSEA. CDR3 coding DNA: TGCAGCGTTTCGCTCGACCAGGGTAGAACAGATACGCAGTATTTT. Its protein product is CSVSLDQGRTDTQYF.

The chain carries TRBV10-1 and TRBJ2-3, with TRBD2 identical over 8 bases. Per the germline V gene, CDR1 is WNHNN and CDR2 is SYGVQD (reference sequence). The CDR3 contains 14 residues. With 8 bases clipped from V and 5 bases from J, the junction kept 9 bases outside the gene matches. The CDR3 region is CASSPTSARDTQYF. Here the CDR3 DNA reads TGCGCCAGCTCCCCGACTAGCGCCCGAGATACGCAGTATTTT.

The rearrangement joins TRBV19 to TRBJ1-6; 7 nucleotides agree with TRBD1. Germline V gene sequence: CDR1 LNHDA, CDR2 SQIVND (reference sequence). Trimming at V came to 10 bases and at J to 3 bases, leaving 6 bases not matched to a gene. This CDR3 has 14 residues. The DNA for the CDR3 is TGTGCCACTAAAACAGGGGACTATAATTCACCCCTCCACTTT. Amino acids: CATKTGDYNSPLHF.

J is TRBJ2-2 and V is TRBV6-7; TRBD1 matches at 8 bases. TRBV6-7 is treated as an ORF (open reading frame) with a function not yet certain. J was trimmed by 8 bases and V by 4 bases; bases with no gene match: 15. This CDR3 spans 17 amino acids. The CDR3 region has the DNA TGTGCCAGCAGTTGCCCGGACAGGGAGGTCTTTCGAGGGGAGCTGTTTTTT. Amino acids: CASSCPDREVFRGELFF.

About this clone itself: One end of the junction is discordant with germline, which a read error may explain. The chain uses TRBV4-1 and TRBJ2-7; the D gene is possibly TRBD2 (6 bases). The CDR3 length is 15 residues. From germline, CDR1 is MGHRA and CDR2 YSYEKL. The CDR3 protein is CVSSPSVRGTYEQYF. Written as DNA, the CDR3 is TGCGTCAGCAGCCCCTCAGTGCGGGGAACCTACGAGCAGTACTTC.

The gene calls are TRBV28 and TRBJ1-2, with D maybe TRBD1 (5 bases). This CDR3 contains 13 residues. Germline CDR1 and CDR2: MDHEN and SYDVKM. V lost 3 bases and J lost 5, with 10 bases in between. DNA for the CDR3: TGTGCCAGCAGTTTGGTCGGGGGGTATGGCTACACCTTC. Protein sequence: CASSLVGGYGYTF.

The rearrangement links TRBV27 to TRBJ1-2; D is possibly TRBD1 (6 bases). V dropped 6 bases and J dropped 7 bases, with 21 bases sitting between them. Germline loops: CDR1 MNHEY, CDR2 SMNVEV (reference sequence). The CDR3 covers 15 residues. In DNA form, the CDR3 reads TGTGCCAGCAGCACAGCGGCCCAGGGGATTGGTGGCTACACCTTC. Translating it yields CASSTAAQGIGGYTF.

The rearrangement uses TRBV4-3 and TRBJ2-3, with a weak D call TRBD1 (5 bases). V was pared by 3 bases and J by 1 base, with 17 bases between. The germline gives CDR1 LGHNA, CDR2 YSLEER. This CDR3 contains 17 residues. CDR3 residues: CASSHVAGNRGTDTQYF. CDR3 DNA sequence: TGCGCCAGCAGCCACGTCGCAGGGAATCGGGGCACAGATACGCAGTATTTT.